This is a list of T cell receptor beta chains from one sample in a study of brain metastases from non-small cell lung cancer. Assay: immunoSEQ multiplex PCR; the TCRdb copy retains only in-frame clones and omits some. Found here are 2,500 to 3,000 clones, roughly 80% of them singletons; the top ten hold approximately 4.8%. The sample taken for sequencing was primary lung tumor tissue. These receptors came from a donor at least 40 years old with non-small cell lung cancer. CDR3s include the opening cysteine and the closing phenylalanine or tryptophan. The D gene is left open where the match is weak. For some rows the clone size is stated as once, few or many, or as a class when expanded; others skip it.

DNA	CDR3	V	D	size	J
TGTGCCAGCAGCTTGACGACAGGCTCGGCTAGCACAGATACGCAGTATTTT	CASSLTTGSASTDTQYF	TRBV7-8	.	.	TRBJ2-3
TGTGCCAGCAGCATCGACAGGGACCGGGAGCAGTTCTTC	CASSIDRDREQFF	TRBV7-2	TRBD1	.	TRBJ2-1
TGTGCCAGCAGCTTACTAGCCGCACCGGATACGCAGTATTTT	CASSLLAAPDTQYF	TRBV5-8	.	.	TRBJ2-3
TGTGCCAGCAGTTTAGGTCTGAACACTGAAGCTTTCTTT	CASSLGLNTEAFF	TRBV12-3/TRBV12-4	.	once	TRBJ1-1
TGTGCCAGCAGTGAAACAGGGGATAATGAAAAACTGTTTTTT	CASSETGDNEKLFF	TRBV28	TRBD1	.	TRBJ1-4
TGTGCCTGGAGTGTGGGCGGGGCAGGGATCTACGAGCAGTACTTC	CAWSVGGAGIYEQYF	TRBV30	.	.	TRBJ2-7
TGTGCCAGCAGCGTGGCGGGGATGAACACTGAAGCTTTCTTT	CASSVAGMNTEAFF	TRBV9	.	few	TRBJ1-1
TGTGCCAGCAGTGTCGTGGAGGACACTGAAGCTTTCTTT	CASSVVEDTEAFF	TRBV2	.	.	TRBJ1-1
TGTGCCAGCAGGGGACAGGGAGTCGGGGAGCTGTTTTTT	CASRGQGVGELFF	TRBV12-3/TRBV12-4	TRBD1	once	TRBJ2-2
TGCGCCAGCAGCTTGGGAGGTGACTATGGCTACACCTTC	CASSLGGDYGYTF	TRBV5-1	.	.	TRBJ1-2
TGTGCCAGCAGTGAGGGGGGGGTCGCTCTCACCTTC	CASSEGGVALTF	TRBV2	.	once	TRBJ1-2
TGTGCCAGCAGCCGGGGACGCCGAAGATCTGGAAACACCATATATTTT	CASSRGRRRSGNTIYF	TRBV7-9	.	.	TRBJ1-3
TGTGCCAGCAGTGTAGTCGGGGGCATTCAGTACTTC	CASSVVGGIQYF	TRBV2	.	.	TRBJ2-4
TGTGCCAGCAGGTGGACAGGGGATCAGCCCCAGCATTTT	CASRWTGDQPQHF	TRBV2	TRBD1	.	TRBJ1-5
TGTGCCAGCAGTTATGGGGCAGGGCAAAGGAGCTACGAGCAGTACTTC	CASSYGAGQRSYEQYF	TRBV6-5	.	.	TRBJ2-7
TGTGCCAGCAGCCCCTTAGATGGAGCCAACTATGGCTACACCTTC	CASSPLDGANYGYTF	TRBV16	.	.	TRBJ1-2
TGTGCCAGCAGCACCGATATTTATGGCTACACCTTC	CASSTDIYGYTF	TRBV28	.	.	TRBJ1-2
TGTGCCAGCAGCCAAGCGACACCCGGTTTTCTCTATGGCTACACCTTC	CASSQATPGFLYGYTF	TRBV3-1/TRBV3-2	.	.	TRBJ1-2
TGTGCCAGCAGCTTAGACTCCCGGGACAGCGGAGAAAAACTGTTTTTT	CASSLDSRDSGEKLFF	TRBV7-9	TRBD1	.	TRBJ1-4
TGTGCCAGCAGCATCGGGAGAAATGGCTACACCTTC	CASSIGRNGYTF	TRBV7-9	.	.	TRBJ1-2
TGTGCCAGCAGCCTAGGGGATACAGATTTCTATGGCTACACCTTC	CASSLGDTDFYGYTF	TRBV5-6	.	.	TRBJ1-2
TGCGCCAGCAGTCACCGGGACAGGGTTCATTCACCCCTCCACTTT	CASSHRDRVHSPLHF	TRBV23-1	TRBD1	.	TRBJ1-6
TGTGCCAGCAGCTTGTGGGGGGAGAGCAATCAGCCCCAGCATTTT	CASSLWGESNQPQHF	TRBV5-5	.	few	TRBJ1-5
TGTGCCAGCAGCTTTGCCATCCTCAAATACGAGCAGTACTTC	CASSFAILKYEQYF	TRBV5-6	.	.	TRBJ2-7
TGCGCCAGCCGAAAAGGAAACGGGCTCTCTGAGGCCAACGTCCTGACTTTC	CASRKGNGLSEANVLTF	TRBV4-1	.	.	TRBJ2-6
TGTGCCAGCTCACCATCTCGGACAGGGGGCGTTCACTATGGCTACACCTTC	CASSPSRTGGVHYGYTF	TRBV18	TRBD1	.	TRBJ1-2
TGTGCCAGCAGGTCTGCTACCTACGAGCAGTACTTC	CASRSATYEQYF	TRBV2	.	few	TRBJ2-7
TGTGCCAGCAGTGAGGCGGCAACTAATGAAAAACTGTTTTTT	CASSEAATNEKLFF	TRBV6-1	.	.	TRBJ1-4
TGTGCCAGCAGTTACCCCGGACAGTCCTATGGCTACACCTTC	CASSYPGQSYGYTF	TRBV6-2/TRBV6-3	.	.	TRBJ1-2
TGTGCCAGTAGTATCCGCCGGGACAGGTACAATGAGCAGTTCTTC	CASSIRRDRYNEQFF	TRBV19	TRBD1	.	TRBJ2-1
TGTGCTAGCAGCGTAGAGGTAGGGCGAGGAAACACCATATATTTT	CASSVEVGRGNTIYF	TRBV9	.	.	TRBJ1-3
TGTGCCAGCAGCTTAAGAGGACAGGGTTTAGATAGGTTGTTTTTT	CASSLRGQGLDRLFF	TRBV7-2	TRBD1	.	TRBJ2-2
TGTGCCAGCAGTGAAGTAAGAGGGGGCCTGGGCGAGCAGTACTTC	CASSEVRGGLGEQYF	TRBV6-1	TRBD1	.	TRBJ2-7
TGTGCCAGCAGTTACTTTGGGGTGGGTGACACTGAAGCTTTCTTT	CASSYFGVGDTEAFF	TRBV6-2/TRBV6-3	.	.	TRBJ1-1
TGCAGCGTTTCCCGGGACCCGGGGGGCGAGCAGTACTTC	CSVSRDPGGEQYF	TRBV29-1	TRBD2	.	TRBJ2-7
TGTGCCAGCAGCCAAGGGGGCAGAGGGTTCTATGGCTACACCTTC	CASSQGGRGFYGYTF	TRBV3-1/TRBV3-2	.	.	TRBJ1-2
TGTGCCAGCAGCCGCCTGGGACAGCCATATGGCTACACCTTC	CASSRLGQPYGYTF	TRBV6-5	TRBD1	.	TRBJ1-2
TGTGCCAGCAGCCCAGCGGCGGGCCGTTATTCACCCCTCCACTTT	CASSPAAGRYSPLHF	TRBV7-9	.	.	TRBJ1-6
TGTGCCAGCAGGCCGCAGGGAAGGCTGGAGGGCTACACCTTC	CASRPQGRLEGYTF	TRBV6-5	.	.	TRBJ1-2
TGCGCCAGCAGCGTCCGGAGGGGCACAGATACGCAGTATTTT	CASSVRRGTDTQYF	TRBV5-1	.	.	TRBJ2-3
TGTGCCAGCGCTCGGTACCAAGAGACCCAGTACTTC	CASARYQETQYF	TRBV7-9	.	.	TRBJ2-5